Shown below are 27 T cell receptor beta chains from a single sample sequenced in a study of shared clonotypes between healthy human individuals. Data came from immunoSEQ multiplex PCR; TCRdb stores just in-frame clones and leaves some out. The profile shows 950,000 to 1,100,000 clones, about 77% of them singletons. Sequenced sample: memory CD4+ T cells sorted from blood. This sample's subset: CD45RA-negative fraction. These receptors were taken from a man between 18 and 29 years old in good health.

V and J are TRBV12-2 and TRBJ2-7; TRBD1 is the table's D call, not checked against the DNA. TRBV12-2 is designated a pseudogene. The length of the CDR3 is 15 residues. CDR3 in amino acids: CASRLLDSSSYEQYF. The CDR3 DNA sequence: TGTGCAAGTCGCTTGCTGGACAGTAGCTCCTACGAGCAGTACTTC.

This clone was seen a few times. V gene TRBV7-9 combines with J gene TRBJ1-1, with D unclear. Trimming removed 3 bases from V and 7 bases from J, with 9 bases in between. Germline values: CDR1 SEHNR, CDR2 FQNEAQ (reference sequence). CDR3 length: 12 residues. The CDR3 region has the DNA TGTGCCAGCAGCTTGTCGGCCGGTGAAGCTTTCTTT. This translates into CASSLSAGEAFF. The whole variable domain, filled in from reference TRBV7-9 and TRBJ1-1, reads DTGVSQNPRHKITKRGQNVTFRCDPISEHNRLYWYRQTLGQGPEFLTYFQNEAQLEKSRLLSDRFSAERPKGSFSTLEIQRTEQGDSAMYLCASSLSAGEAFFGQGTRLTVV.

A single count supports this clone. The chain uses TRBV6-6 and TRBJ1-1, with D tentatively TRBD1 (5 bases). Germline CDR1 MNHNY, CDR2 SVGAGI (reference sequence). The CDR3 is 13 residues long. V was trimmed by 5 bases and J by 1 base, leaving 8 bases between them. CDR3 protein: CASSQGWNTEAFF. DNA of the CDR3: TGTGCCAGCAGTCAGGGTTGGAACACTGAAGCTTTCTTT.

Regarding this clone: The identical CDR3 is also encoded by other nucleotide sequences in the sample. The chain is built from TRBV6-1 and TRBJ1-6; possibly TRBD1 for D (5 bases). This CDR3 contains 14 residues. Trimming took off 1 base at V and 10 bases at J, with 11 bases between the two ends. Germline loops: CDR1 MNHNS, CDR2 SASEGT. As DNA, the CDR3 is TGTGCCAGCAGTGAAGGGCAGGGACGGTCACCCCTCCACTTT. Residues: CASSEGQGRSPLHF.

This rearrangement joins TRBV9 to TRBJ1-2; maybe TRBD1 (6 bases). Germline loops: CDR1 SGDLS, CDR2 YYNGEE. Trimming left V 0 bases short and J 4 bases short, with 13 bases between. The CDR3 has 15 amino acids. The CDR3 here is CASSVEGTRTYGYTF. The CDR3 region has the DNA TGTGCCAGCAGCGTAGAGGGGACACGGACCTATGGCTACACCTTC.

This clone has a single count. DNA of the CDR3: TGTGCCAGCAGCTCGGACCCTAACCGTGAGTTCTTC. Translation gives CASSSDPNREFF. The J gene is TRBJ2-1, the V gene TRBV6-6; the D is unclear. The CDR3 spans 12 residues. Germline assignment: CDR1 MNHNY and CDR2 SVGAGI (reference sequence). The germline V and J ends were trimmed by 6 bases and 14 bases, with 17 bases remaining between them.

Here the CDR3 reads CASRGVLGSSYEQYF. Written as DNA, the CDR3 is TGTGCCAGCAGGGGAGTACTAGGGAGCTCCTACGAGCAGTACTTC. The chain links TRBV2 to TRBJ2-7; D may be TRBD2 (5 bases). V was shortened by 6 bases and J by 0 bases, with 15 bases between the two germline ends. The germline V gene has CDR1 SNHLY and CDR2 FYNNEI. This CDR3 is built from 15 residues.

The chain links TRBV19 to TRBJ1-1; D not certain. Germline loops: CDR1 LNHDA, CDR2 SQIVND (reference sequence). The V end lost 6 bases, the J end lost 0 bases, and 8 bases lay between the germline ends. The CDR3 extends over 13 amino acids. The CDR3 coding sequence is TGTGCCAGTAGGAGGCAGATGAACACTGAAGCTTTCTTT. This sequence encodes CASRRQMNTEAFF.

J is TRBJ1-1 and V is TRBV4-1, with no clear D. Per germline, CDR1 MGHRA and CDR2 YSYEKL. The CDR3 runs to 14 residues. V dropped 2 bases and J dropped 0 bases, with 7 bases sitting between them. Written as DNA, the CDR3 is TGCGCCAGCAGCCAACAAACAGTGAACACTGAAGCTTTCTTT. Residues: CASSQQTVNTEAFF.

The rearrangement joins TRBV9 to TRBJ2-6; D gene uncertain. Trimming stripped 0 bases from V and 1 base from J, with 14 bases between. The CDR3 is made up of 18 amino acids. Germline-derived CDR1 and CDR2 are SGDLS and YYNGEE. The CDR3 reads CASSVAIFPGSGANVLTF. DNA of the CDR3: TGTGCCAGCAGCGTAGCCATCTTCCCCGGTTCTGGGGCCAACGTCCTGACTTTC.

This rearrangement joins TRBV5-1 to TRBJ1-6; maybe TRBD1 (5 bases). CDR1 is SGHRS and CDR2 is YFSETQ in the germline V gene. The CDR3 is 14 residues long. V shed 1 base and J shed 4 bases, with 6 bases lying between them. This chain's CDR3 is CASSLWGYNSPLHF. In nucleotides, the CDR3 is TGCGCCAGCAGCTTGTGGGGGTATAATTCACCCCTCCACTTT.

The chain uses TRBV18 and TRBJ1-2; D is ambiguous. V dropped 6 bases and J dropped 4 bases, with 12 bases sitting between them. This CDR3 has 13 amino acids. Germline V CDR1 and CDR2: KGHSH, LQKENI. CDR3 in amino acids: CASSLAQLYGYTF. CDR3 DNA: TGTGCCAGCTCCCTCGCTCAGCTCTATGGCTACACCTTC.

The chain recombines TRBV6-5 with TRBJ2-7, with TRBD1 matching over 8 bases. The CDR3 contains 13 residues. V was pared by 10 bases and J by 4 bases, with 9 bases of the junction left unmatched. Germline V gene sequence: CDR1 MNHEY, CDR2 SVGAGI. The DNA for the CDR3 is TGTGCCACCCCTCAGGGGGCTCCTTACGAGCAGTACTTC. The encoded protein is CATPQGAPYEQYF.

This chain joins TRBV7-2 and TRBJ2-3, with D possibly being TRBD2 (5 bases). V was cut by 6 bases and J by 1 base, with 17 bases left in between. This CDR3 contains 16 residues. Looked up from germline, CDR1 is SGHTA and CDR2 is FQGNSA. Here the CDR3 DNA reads TGTGCCAGCAGTCCTGGAGGCAGGCCTCGCACAGATACGCAGTATTTT. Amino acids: CASSPGGRPRTDTQYF.

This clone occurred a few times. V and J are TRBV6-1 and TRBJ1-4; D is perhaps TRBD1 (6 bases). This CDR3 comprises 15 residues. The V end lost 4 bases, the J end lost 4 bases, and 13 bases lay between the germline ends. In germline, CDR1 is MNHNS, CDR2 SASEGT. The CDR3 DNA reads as TGTGCCAGCAGTGTACAACAGGGCCTTAATGAAAAACTGTTTTTT. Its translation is CASSVQQGLNEKLFF.

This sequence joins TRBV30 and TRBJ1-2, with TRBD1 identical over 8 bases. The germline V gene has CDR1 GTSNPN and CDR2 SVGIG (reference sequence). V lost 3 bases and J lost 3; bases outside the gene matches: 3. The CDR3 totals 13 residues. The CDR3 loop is CAWSADRDYGYTF. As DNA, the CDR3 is TGTGCCTGGAGCGCGGACAGGGACTATGGCTACACCTTC.

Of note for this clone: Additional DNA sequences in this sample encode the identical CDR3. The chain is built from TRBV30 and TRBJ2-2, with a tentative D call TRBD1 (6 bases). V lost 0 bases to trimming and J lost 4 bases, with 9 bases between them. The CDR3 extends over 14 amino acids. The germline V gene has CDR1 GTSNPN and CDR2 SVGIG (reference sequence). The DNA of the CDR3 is TGTGCCTGGAGTGTACAGGGTGGCACCGGGGAGCTGTTTTTT. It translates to CAWSVQGGTGELFF.

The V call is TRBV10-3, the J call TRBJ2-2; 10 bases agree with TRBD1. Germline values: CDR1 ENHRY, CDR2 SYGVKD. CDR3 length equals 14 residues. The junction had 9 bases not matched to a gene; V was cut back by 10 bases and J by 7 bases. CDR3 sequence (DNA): TGTGCCACAAGGACAGGGGGATTCGGCGGGGAGCTGTTTTTT. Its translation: CATRTGGFGGELFF.

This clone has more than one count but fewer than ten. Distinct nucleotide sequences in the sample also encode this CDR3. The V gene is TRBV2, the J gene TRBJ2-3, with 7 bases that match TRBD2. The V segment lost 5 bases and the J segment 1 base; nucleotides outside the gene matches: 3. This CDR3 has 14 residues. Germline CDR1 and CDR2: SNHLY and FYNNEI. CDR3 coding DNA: TGTGCCAGCAGTTTCAGCGGGGGCACAGATACGCAGTATTTT. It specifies CASSFSGGTDTQYF.

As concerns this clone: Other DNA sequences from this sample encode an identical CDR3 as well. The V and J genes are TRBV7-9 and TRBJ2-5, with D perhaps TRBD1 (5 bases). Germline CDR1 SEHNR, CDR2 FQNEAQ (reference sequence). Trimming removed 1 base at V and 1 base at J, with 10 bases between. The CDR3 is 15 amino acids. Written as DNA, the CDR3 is TGTGCCAGCAGCTTAGAGTCAGGGCCCCAAGAGACCCAGTACTTC. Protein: CASSLESGPQETQYF.

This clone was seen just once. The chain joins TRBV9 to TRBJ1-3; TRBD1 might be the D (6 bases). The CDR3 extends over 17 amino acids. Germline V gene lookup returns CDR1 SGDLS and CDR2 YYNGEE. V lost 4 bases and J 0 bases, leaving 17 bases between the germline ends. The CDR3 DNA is TGTGCCAGCAGCCCGTCAGGTGCGGGGGCCTCTGGAAACACCATATATTTT. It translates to CASSPSGAGASGNTIYF. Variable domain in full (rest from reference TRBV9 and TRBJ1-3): DSGVTQTPKHLITATGQRVTLRCSPRSGDLSVYWYQQSLDQGLQFLIQYYNGEERAKGNILERFSAQQFPDLHSELNLSSLELGDSALYFCASSPSGAGASGNTIYFGEGSWLTVV.

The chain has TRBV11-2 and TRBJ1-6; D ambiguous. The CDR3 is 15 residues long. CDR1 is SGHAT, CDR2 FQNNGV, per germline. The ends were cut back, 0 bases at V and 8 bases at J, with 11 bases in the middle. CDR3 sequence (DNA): TGTGCCAGCAGCTTAGACCACGACGAATATTCACCCCTCCACTTT. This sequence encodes CASSLDHDEYSPLHF.

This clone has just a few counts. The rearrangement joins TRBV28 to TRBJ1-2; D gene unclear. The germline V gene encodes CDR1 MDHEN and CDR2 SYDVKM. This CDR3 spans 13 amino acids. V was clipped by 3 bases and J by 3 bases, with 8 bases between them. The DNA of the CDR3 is TGTGCCAGCAGTTTGGTAACGGACTATGGCTACACCTTC. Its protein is CASSLVTDYGYTF.

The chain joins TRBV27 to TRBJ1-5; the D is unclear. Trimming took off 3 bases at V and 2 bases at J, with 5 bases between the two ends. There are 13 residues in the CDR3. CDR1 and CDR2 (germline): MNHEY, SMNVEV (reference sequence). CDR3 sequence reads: CASSFSGNQPQHF. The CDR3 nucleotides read TGTGCCAGCAGTTTTTCGGGCAATCAGCCCCAGCATTTT.

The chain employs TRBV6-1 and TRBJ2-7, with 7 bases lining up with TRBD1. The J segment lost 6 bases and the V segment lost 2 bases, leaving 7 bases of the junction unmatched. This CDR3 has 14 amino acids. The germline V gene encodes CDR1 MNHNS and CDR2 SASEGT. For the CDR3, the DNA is TGTGCCAGCAGTGAACACTACCAGGGGGTCGAGCAGTACTTC. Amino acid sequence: CASSEHYQGVEQYF.

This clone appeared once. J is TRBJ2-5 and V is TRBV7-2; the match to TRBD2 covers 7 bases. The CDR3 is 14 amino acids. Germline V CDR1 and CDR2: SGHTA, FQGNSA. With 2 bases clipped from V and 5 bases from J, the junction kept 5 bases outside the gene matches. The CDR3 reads CASSLSGGSETQYF. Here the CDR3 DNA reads TGTGCCAGCAGCTTATCGGGAGGATCCGAGACCCAGTACTTC.

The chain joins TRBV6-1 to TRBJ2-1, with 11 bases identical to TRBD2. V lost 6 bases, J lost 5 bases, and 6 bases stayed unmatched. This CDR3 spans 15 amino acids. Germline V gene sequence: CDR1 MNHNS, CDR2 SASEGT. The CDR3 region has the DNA TGTGCCAGCAGGCCTGGGACTAGCGGCAACAATGAGCAGTTCTTC. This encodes CASRPGTSGNNEQFF.